This TCR beta chain was captured in a study of T cell responses to AZD1222 COVID-19 vaccine. The overall study: Combined were second doses at about 4 or about 12 weeks.

As concerns this clone: Antigen specificity is unknown.

The repertoire was sequenced with immunoSEQ multiplex PCR; TCRdb's copy has only in-frame clones and lacks some. The sample includes fewer than 150,000 clones, around 92% of them seen just once. CDR3 length equals 13 residues. V shed 2 bases and J shed 10 bases, with 9 bases lying between them. Study findings and constraints: Unmutated regions of variants are reportedly targeted by nearly half of spike-specific TCRs.

The source is an adult in good health. The sequences come from peripheral blood, collected on day 0 of AZD1222 vaccination. This sequence joins TRBV12-3 or TRBV12-4 and TRBJ1-6; D is unresolved. The DNA of the CDR3 is TGTGCCAGCAGTTTAAATGCGGAATCACCCCTCCACTTT. It specifies CASSLNAESPLHF.